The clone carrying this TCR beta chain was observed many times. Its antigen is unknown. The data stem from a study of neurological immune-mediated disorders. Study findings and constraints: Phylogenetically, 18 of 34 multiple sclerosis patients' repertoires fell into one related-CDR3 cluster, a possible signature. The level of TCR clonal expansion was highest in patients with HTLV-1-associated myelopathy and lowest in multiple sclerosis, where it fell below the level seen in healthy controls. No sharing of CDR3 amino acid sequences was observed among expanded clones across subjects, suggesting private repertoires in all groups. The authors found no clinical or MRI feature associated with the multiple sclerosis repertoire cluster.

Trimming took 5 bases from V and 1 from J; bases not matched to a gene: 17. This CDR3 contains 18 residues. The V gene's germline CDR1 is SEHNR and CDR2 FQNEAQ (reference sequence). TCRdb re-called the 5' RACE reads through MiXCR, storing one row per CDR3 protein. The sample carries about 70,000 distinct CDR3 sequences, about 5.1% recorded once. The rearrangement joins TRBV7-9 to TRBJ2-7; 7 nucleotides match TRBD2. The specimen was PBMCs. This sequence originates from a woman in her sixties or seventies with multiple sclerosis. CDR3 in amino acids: CASSGTLSTGTKSYEQYF. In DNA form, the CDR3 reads TGTGCCAGCAGCGGTACCCTCTCAACCGGGACTAAATCCTACGAGCAGTACTTC.